This T cell receptor (beta chain) is drawn from a study of a mutant IDH1 vaccine in newly diagnosed glioma. Study summary: Of treated patients, roughly 62% were men and roughly 38% women, averaging roughly 40 years.

A few counts support this clone. As yet, its antigen is unknown. The time point is: week 23, last vaccination. Each vaccine dose was 300 ug of mutant IDH1 20-mer peptide, with topical imiquimod. The CDR3 is made up of 15 amino acids. The V gene end was trimmed by 0 bases and the J gene end by 3 bases; junction bases not matched to a gene: 2. The germline V gene has CDR1 MNHEY and CDR2 SMNVEV (reference sequence). Assay used: immunoSEQ multiplex PCR; TCRdb lists only in-frame clones, some missing. The table includes under 85,000 clones, more than 70% detected once. The input for sequencing was PBMCs, taken from a glioma patient whose treatment included an IDH1 peptide vaccine. The TCR sequence derives from a woman aged 45-60 years with glioma. V is TRBV27 and J is TRBJ1-1, with 9 bases aligning to TRBD1. The CDR3: CASSLSGTGYTEAFF. The CDR3 bases are TGTGCCAGCAGTTTATCGGGGACAGGGTACACTGAAGCTTTCTTT.